A single sample is the source of the 17 T cell receptor beta chains below, sequenced in a study of control samples from healthy donors and cancer patients. Method: immunoSEQ multiplex PCR; TCRdb's copy keeps in-frame clones and lacks some. The sample consists of 99,000 or so clones, 82% of them appearing once. The source material was blood. The source of these receptors is a man in his sixties in good health.

J is TRBJ2-1 and V is TRBV2, with a possible D match to TRBD2 (5 bases). The CDR3 has 14 residues. Germline loops: CDR1 SNHLY, CDR2 FYNNEI. V lost 7 bases, J lost 6 bases, and 16 bases lay in between. In DNA form, the CDR3 reads TGTGCCAGCACTGAGTACCTAGCCTCCAATGAGCAGTTCTTC. Translated, it gives CASTEYLASNEQFF.

The chain carries TRBV6-1 and TRBJ1-2; D ambiguous. The CDR3 length is 15 residues. Trimming cost V 2 bases and J 3 bases, with 13 bases left between them. CDR1 is MNHNS, CDR2 SASEGT, per germline. CDR3: CASSELVTEYYGYTF. The CDR3 DNA is TGTGCCAGCAGTGAACTCGTGACGGAATACTATGGCTACACCTTC.

The chain is built from TRBV5-1 and TRBJ1-6; D is uncertain. V was pared by 0 bases and J by 7 bases, with 11 bases between. Germline CDR1 is SGHRS and CDR2 is YFSETQ. This CDR3 contains 15 residues. This chain's CDR3 is CASSLVPEPNSPLHF. The CDR3, as DNA: TGCGCCAGCAGCTTGGTGCCAGAGCCCAATTCACCCCTCCACTTT.

V usage is TRBV27 and J usage is TRBJ1-5; 8 bases map to TRBD1. V dropped 5 bases and J dropped 5; count of bases not matched to a gene: 8. The germline V gene encodes CDR1 MNHEY and CDR2 SMNVEV (reference sequence). The CDR3 is 15 amino acids. Written as DNA, the CDR3 is TGTGCCAGCAGTGTTCGACAGGGGACAGATCAGCCCCAGCATTTT. This codes for CASSVRQGTDQPQHF.

On this clone: The junction does not match germline at one end; this may be a read error. CDR3 sequence reads: CASSQGLAGGETQYF. Written as DNA, the CDR3 is TGCGCCAGCAGTCAAGGCCTAGCGGGGGGGGAGACCCAGTACTTC. The J gene is TRBJ2-5, the V gene TRBV4-1, with 12 bases lining up with TRBD2. From germline, CDR1 is MGHRA and CDR2 YSYEKL. The CDR3 has 15 residues.

J is TRBJ1-1 and V is TRBV28; 8 nucleotides match TRBD1. The ends lost 3 bases at V and 4 bases at J; junction bases unmatched: 7. The CDR3 length is 15 residues. CDR1 is MDHEN, CDR2 SYDVKM, per germline. The CDR3 loop is CASSFPRTGSTEAFF. The DNA of the CDR3 is TGTGCCAGCAGTTTCCCGAGGACAGGGAGCACTGAAGCTTTCTTT.

V is TRBV7-9 and J is TRBJ1-1; 8 bases align to TRBD1. The germline CDR1 and CDR2 sequences are SEHNR and FQNEAQ (reference sequence). There are 14 residues in the CDR3. After removal of 4 bases from V and 1 base from J, the junction contained 2 bases not matched to a gene. This CDR3 is CASSYGQGNTEAFF. The CDR3 bases are TGTGCCAGCAGCTACGGACAGGGGAACACTGAAGCTTTCTTT. Together with reference TRBV7-9 and TRBJ1-1, the CDR3 gives the full variable domain: DTGVSQNPRHKITKRGQNVTFRCDPISEHNRLYWYRQTLGQGPEFLTYFQNEAQLEKSRLLSDRFSAERPKGSFSTLEIQRTEQGDSAMYLCASSYGQGNTEAFFGQGTRLTVV.

This chain links TRBV5-1 with TRBJ2-3; 9 bases match TRBD2. Germline V gene lookup returns CDR1 SGHRS and CDR2 YFSETQ. This CDR3 is 14 amino acids long. With V trimmed by 5 bases and J by 1 base, 2 bases remained unmatched. CDR3 coding DNA: TGCGCCAGCAGACCTAGCGGGGGCACAGATACGCAGTATTTT. Translating it yields CASRPSGGTDTQYF.

This chain uses TRBV3-1 (or the pseudogene TRBV3-2) with TRBJ2-2, with D possibly TRBD2 on 6 matching bases. The germline V gene encodes CDR1 LGHDT and CDR2 YNNKEL (reference sequence). V lost 1 base and J lost 4, with 7 bases in between. This CDR3 contains 14 residues. CDR3 nucleotide sequence: TGTGCCAGCAGCCAAGCGCGGGGCACCGGGGAGCTGTTTTTT. It yields the protein CASSQARGTGELFF.

J is TRBJ2-7 and V is TRBV3-1 (or the pseudogene TRBV3-2), with a tentative D call TRBD1 (5 bases). CDR3 length: 13 amino acids. Germline lookup yields CDR1 LGHDT and CDR2 YNNKEL (reference sequence). With 3 bases removed from V and 3 bases from J, the gap between germline ends came to 9 bases. DNA of the CDR3: TGTGCCAGCAGCCAGTACCAGGGCTACGAGCAGTACTTC. The encoded protein is CASSQYQGYEQYF.

The gene calls are TRBV6-5 and TRBJ2-7; no clear D. The V end was cut by 6 bases, the J end by 4 bases, with 7 bases between. The germline V gene has CDR1 MNHEY and CDR2 SVGAGI. The CDR3 has 11 residues. CDR3 bases: TGTGCCAGCAGGAATGCTTACGAGCAGTACTTC. Protein sequence: CASRNAYEQYF.

The J gene is TRBJ1-5, the V gene TRBV4-1; possibly TRBD1 for D (5 bases). The V gene lost 1 base and the J gene lost 6 bases, with 16 bases spanning the gap. The CDR3 spans 16 residues. From germline, CDR1 is MGHRA and CDR2 YSYEKL. The CDR3 DNA sequence: TGCGCCAGCAGCCAAGGGGAAGGGGAGGTTGGTCAGCCCCAGCATTTT. It is translated as CASSQGEGEVGQPQHF.

The gene calls are TRBV7-9 and TRBJ2-1; D unclear. Trimming took 5 bases from V and 5 from J, leaving 16 bases between them. The CDR3 has 15 amino acids. CDR1 and CDR2 from the germline V gene are SEHNR and FQNEAQ (reference sequence). In nucleotides, the CDR3 is TGTGCCAGCAGCACCCGGACCGGTGGGGACAATGAGCAGTTCTTC. It yields the protein CASSTRTGGDNEQFF.

The chain couples TRBV28 to TRBJ2-7; no definite D call. This CDR3 region has 14 residues. Trimming cost V 3 bases and J 6 bases, with 15 bases left between them. The germline gives CDR1 MDHEN, CDR2 SYDVKM. In DNA, the CDR3 is TGTGCCAGCAGTTTCATAACGGATTTGGGCGAGCAGTACTTC. Amino acid sequence: CASSFITDLGEQYF. The full variable domain, its missing parts supplied by reference TRBV28 and TRBJ2-7, is DVKVTQSSRYLVKRTGEKVFLECVQDMDHENMFWYRQDPGLGLRLIYFSYDVKMKEKGDIPEGYSVSREKKERFSLILESASTNQTSMYLCASSFITDLGEQYFGPGTRLTVT.

This clone was recorded only once. The chain recombines TRBV30 with TRBJ2-1; TRBD1 matches at 10 bases. J lost 4 bases, V lost 5 bases, and 5 bases had no gene match. CDR3 length: 14 amino acids. Germline V lookup: CDR1 GTSNPN, CDR2 SVGIG (reference sequence). The CDR3 loop is CAWGSGQGYNEQFF. The CDR3 bases are TGTGCCTGGGGGTCGGGACAGGGGTACAATGAGCAGTTCTTC.

The chain has TRBV12-3 or TRBV12-4 and TRBJ1-1; the match to TRBD1 covers 7 bases. The CDR3 is made up of 13 amino acids. With 5 bases clipped from V and 5 bases from J, the junction kept 5 bases outside the gene matches. CDR3 nucleotides: TGTGCCAGCAGTGCCGCCAGGGGGACTGAAGCTTTCTTT. As protein: CASSAARGTEAFF.

The chain employs TRBV28 and TRBJ2-1, with 9 bases identical to TRBD1. The CDR3 loop spans 15 amino acids. Germline CDR1 reads MDHEN; CDR2 reads SYDVKM. V shed 1 base and J 7 bases; nucleotides not matched to a gene: 5. CDR3 sequence reads: CASSLSGQGVNEQFF. The DNA of the CDR3 is TGTGCCAGCAGTTTATCGGGACAGGGTGTAAATGAGCAGTTCTTC.